The rows below give T cell receptor beta chains drawn from one sample of a study of beta chain features in type 1 diabetes. This table comes from immunoSEQ multiplex PCR, and its TCRdb copy is limited to in-frame clones, with some not included. This sample has 620,000 or so clones, with 15% to 17% found just once. Sequencing used naive CD4+ T cells from blood. These receptors were collected from a man aged 18 to 29 in good health. The CDR3 runs from the conserved cysteine through the conserved F or W. D genes are given only for firm matches. The size entry is marked missing in some rows and otherwise reads once, few, many or a size class.

TRBJ1-4 - TRBV11-2 - TGTGCCAGCAGTATCATCGTTGGAGGGGGGGAAAAACTGTTTTTT CASSIIVGGGEKLFF
TRBJ2-7 - TRBV28 - TGTGCCAGCAGTTGGGGCCACAAATTCGAGCAGTACTTC CASSWGHKFEQYF
TRBJ2-2 - TRBV5-4 once TGTGCCAGCAGCTTGTGGAAGGGCGGGGAGCTGTTTTTT CASSLWKGGELFF
TRBJ1-4 TRBD1 TRBV7-9 few TGTGCCAGCAGCTTAGCGCTGGGACAGGGGATCGGCACTAATGAAAAACTGTTTTTT CASSLALGQGIGTNEKLFF
TRBJ1-1 - TRBV6-5 - TGTGCCAGCAGTCCTACAGGGTGGCCTGAAGCTTTCTTT CASSPTGWPEAFF
TRBJ2-1 - TRBV28 - TGTGCCAGCAGTCCCCCGGGTATTCAGTTCTTC CASSPPGIQFF
TRBJ1-3 - TRBV5-6 - TGTGCCAGCAGCTTGGACAGCTATGGAAACACCATATATTTT CASSLDSYGNTIYF
TRBJ1-2 - TRBV30 - TGTGCCTGGAGTACTGGTGGGAAAGGCCATGGCTACACCTTC CAWSTGGKGHGYTF
TRBJ1-1 - TRBV5-1 - TGCGCCAGCAGCTTGGAGGGGGTTCAGAACACTGAAGCTTTCTTT CASSLEGVQNTEAFF
TRBJ2-5 TRBD2 TRBV4-3 - TGCGCCAGCAGCCAGGGGGGAGGGCAGAAGGCCCAGTACTTC CASSQGGGQKAQYF
TRBJ1-1 - TRBV9 few TGTGCCAGCAGCGTAGAGCTCGGACAAGCTTTCTTT CASSVELGQAFF
TRBJ2-1 TRBD2 TRBV6-4 few TGTGCCAGCAGTCCATCTCTAGCGGGAGGGCGGAATGAGCAGTTCTTC CASSPSLAGGRNEQFF
TRBJ2-2 TRBD1 TRBV10-3 - TGTGCCATCAGTGTCGGGACAGGGGATCTCGGGGAGCTGTTTTTT CAISVGTGDLGELFF
TRBJ2-1 - TRBV15 few TGTGCCACCAGCAGAGAAACGAGCTCCTACAATGAGCAGTTCTTC CATSRETSSYNEQFF
TRBJ2-4 - TRBV11-2 few TGTGCCAGCAGCTTCGAGAGACGGGACGGCATTCAGTACTTC CASSFERRDGIQYF
TRBJ2-5 - TRBV18 - TGTGCCAGCTCACCTCTTGAGGGGGAGACCCAGTACTTC CASSPLEGETQYF
TRBJ1-5 - TRBV28 few TGTGCCAGCAGTTTAGGCCCGGGCGTACTCAATCAGCCCCAGCATTTT CASSLGPGVLNQPQHF
TRBJ1-1 - TRBV18 - TGTGCCAGCTCACCAGGTTCAGGGAACACTGAAGCTTTCTTT CASSPGSGNTEAFF
TRBJ2-7 TRBD1 TRBV7-3 few TGTGCCAGCAGCGAACAGGGGGGCGAGCAGTACTTC CASSEQGGEQYF
TRBJ1-1 - TRBV25-1 - TGTGCCAGCAGCTCGTATTCTGCGGGAGTTACTGAAGCTTTCTTT CASSSYSAGVTEAFF
TRBJ1-1 - TRBV5-1 few TGCGCCAGCAGCCTGGGGGGTTACGGAGCTTTCTTT CASSLGGYGAFF
TRBJ2-1 TRBD2 TRBV10-3 few TGTGCCACGGGGGGACTAGCGGGATCCCTTGGGGTTGATGAGCAGTTCTTC CATGGLAGSLGVDEQFF
TRBJ1-2 TRBD1 TRBV11-2 - TGTGCCAGCAGCTTAGATGGACAGGGGAGTGGCTACACCTTC CASSLDGQGSGYTF
TRBJ2-7 TRBD1 TRBV7-9 - TGTGCCAGCAGCACGGACAGGGGGCTGTACGAGCAGTACTTC CASSTDRGLYEQYF
TRBJ2-7 - TRBV28 - TGTGCCAGCAGGCCAGGGTTGGCCGAGCAGTACTTC CASRPGLAEQYF
TRBJ2-4 - TRBV6-4 - TGTGCCAGCAGTGACTCGATATGCCAAAACATTCAGTACTTC CASSDSICQNIQYF
TRBJ2-7 - TRBV6-5 - TGTGCCAGCAGTAAAGACCGCTCCTCCTACGAGCAGTACTTC CASSKDRSSYEQYF
TRBJ2-5 - TRBV5-1 - TGCGCCAGCAGCTTGGGTCCGGGACCCCAAGAGACCCAGTACTTC CASSLGPGPQETQYF
TRBJ1-1 - TRBV12-5 - TGTGCTAGTGGGCCAACCGGGACCCACACTGAAGCTTTCTTT CASGPTGTHTEAFF
TRBJ2-1 - TRBV4-2 - TGTGCCAGCAGCCAAGATGAACGAGAAGAGCAGTTCTTC CASSQDEREEQFF
TRBJ2-1 - TRBV29-1 few TGCAGCGTTGATGGGGCCCCCTTTCCCAACAATGAGCAGTTCTTC CSVDGAPFPNNEQFF
TRBJ2-3 TRBD1 TRBV18 few TGTGCCAGCTCTCCGGGACAGGGGACACATACGCAGTATTTT CASSPGQGTHTQYF
TRBJ1-2 TRBD1 TRBV4-3 few TGCGCCAGCAGCCAAGATCAAATGAGGGGGCGGAACTATGGCTACACCTTC CASSQDQMRGRNYGYTF
TRBJ2-1 TRBD2 TRBV10-3 few TGTGCCACCCTCCCGGGACTAGGGGTCGGCGAGCAGTTCTTC CATLPGLGVGEQFF
TRBJ1-1 TRBD1 TRBV7-9 few TGTGCCAGCAGCTGGGGACAGGGAGACACTGAAGCTTTCTTT CASSWGQGDTEAFF
TRBJ2-3 - TRBV5-1 few TGCGCCAGCAGCTTAGCTAGCGACTTCACAGATACGCAGTATTTT CASSLASDFTDTQYF
TRBJ2-3 - TRBV4-2 - TGTGCCAGCAGCCAAGGTGACGGAGATACGCAGTATTTT CASSQGDGDTQYF
TRBJ2-1 TRBD2 TRBV4-1 few TGCGCCAGCAGCCGGGGACTAGCGGGAGCTTCCCACAATGAGCAGTTCTTC CASSRGLAGASHNEQFF
TRBJ2-2 TRBD1 TRBV7-9 - TGTGCCAGCAGCCCCCGGGGTGGACAGGGTGACAACGGGGAGCTGTTTTTT CASSPRGGQGDNGELFF
TRBJ2-2 - TRBV7-3 - TGTGCCAGCAGCTTAACATCAAGGCGTATAAGGGACACCGGGGAGCTGTTTTTT CASSLTSRRIRDTGELFF
TRBJ1-2 TRBD1 TRBV28 - TGTGCCAGCAGTTTAGTTTTGACAGGGGGTGACTATGGCTACACCTTC CASSLVLTGGDYGYTF
TRBJ1-1 TRBD1 TRBV19 few TGTGCCAGTACGATTGGACAGGGGTTAAACACTGAAGCTTTCTTT CASTIGQGLNTEAFF
TRBJ2-7 - TRBV19 - TGTGCCAGTAGTACGTCCGGGACCGTCCTTAGCGAGCAGTACTTC CASSTSGTVLSEQYF
TRBJ2-1 TRBD2 TRBV7-6 few TGTGCCAGCAGCTTAGCACTAGCGGGGAATGAGCAGTTCTTC CASSLALAGNEQFF
TRBJ2-1 - TRBV7-2 few TGTGCCAGCAGCTTAGCGCGAAATGAGCAGTTCTTC CASSLARNEQFF
TRBJ2-3 TRBD2 TRBV7-3 few TGTGCCAGCAGCTCAGCGGGGGCCCGCACAGATACGCAGTATTTT CASSSAGARTDTQYF
TRBJ2-7 - TRBV6-4 few TGTGCCAGCAGTGACCCAGGGGGGAGATCCTACGAGCAGTACTTC CASSDPGGRSYEQYF
TRBJ2-3 TRBD1 TRBV29-1 - TGCAGCGTGGCTAGGGACAGGGTAAGGAGCACAGATACGCAGTATTTT CSVARDRVRSTDTQYF
TRBJ2-1 - TRBV6-5 few TGTGCCAGCAGTCAACACAATGAGCAGTTCTTC CASSQHNEQFF
TRBJ1-1 - TRBV6-1 - TGTGCCAGCCCTAGGAGCATACCCGTGAACACTGAAGCTTTCTTT CASPRSIPVNTEAFF